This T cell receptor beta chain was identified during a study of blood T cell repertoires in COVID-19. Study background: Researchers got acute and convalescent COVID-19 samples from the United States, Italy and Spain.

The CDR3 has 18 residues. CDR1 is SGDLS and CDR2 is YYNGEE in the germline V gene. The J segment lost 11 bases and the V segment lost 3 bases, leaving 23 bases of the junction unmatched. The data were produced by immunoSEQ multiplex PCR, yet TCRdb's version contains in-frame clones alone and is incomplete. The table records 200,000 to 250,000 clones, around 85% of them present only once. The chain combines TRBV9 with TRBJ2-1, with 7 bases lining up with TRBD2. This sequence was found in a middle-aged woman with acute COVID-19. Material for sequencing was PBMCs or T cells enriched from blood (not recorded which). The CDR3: CASSALAASPGLQMKQFF. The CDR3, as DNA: TGTGCCAGCAGCGCTCTAGCGGCTAGCCCCGGCCTACAAATGAAGCAGTTCTTC.